Each of the 25 T cell receptor beta chains below was sequenced from the same sample in a study of regulatory T cells in long-lasting Graves disease. The TCR library was made from RNA extracted from PBMCs. In TCRdb, the reads were re-called with MiXCR into one record per CDR3 protein. Of about 870 distinct CDR3 sequences in the sample, more than 55% are singletons; the top ten hold roughly 13%. Sequencing used peripheral blood mononuclear cells (PBMCs), obtained with antithyroid drug treatment, in newly diagnosed or persistent Graves disease (not recorded which). The source is a female donor with Graves disease.

The chain carries TRBV28 and TRBJ2-1, with 9 bases that match TRBD2. The V gene's germline CDR1 is MDHEN and CDR2 SYDVKM. CDR3 length: 14 amino acids. V lost 5 bases, J lost 4 bases, and 3 bases stayed unmatched. CDR3 residues: CASSLAGGYNEQFF. The DNA of the CDR3 is TGTGCCAGCAGTCTGGCGGGAGGGTACAATGAGCAGTTCTTC. The whole variable domain, remainder taken from reference TRBV28 and TRBJ2-1, is DVKVTQSSRYLVKRTGEKVFLECVQDMDHENMFWYRQDPGLGLRLIYFSYDVKMKEKGDIPEGYSVSREKKERFSLILESASTNQTSMYLCASSLAGGYNEQFFGPGTRLTVL.

V gene TRBV5-1 combines with J gene TRBJ2-3; a possible D gene is TRBD2 (6 bases). V was clipped by 4 bases and J by 2 bases, with 14 bases between them. The germline gives CDR1 SGHRS, CDR2 YFSETQ. The CDR3 covers 15 residues. CDR3 nucleotides: TGCGCCAGCAGCCCCAGAGGAGGGGACACAGATACGCAGTATTTT. Translated: CASSPRGGDTDTQYF.

This chain connects TRBV29-1 to TRBJ2-1; 9 bases are shared with TRBD1. Germline trimming cut 7 bases from V and 7 bases from J; bases unmatched to any gene: 5. The CDR3 sequence is 12 residues long. Germline V lookup: CDR1 SQVTM, CDR2 ANQGSEA. The CDR3 nucleotides read TGCAGCGACCAGACAGGGGGAAATGAGCAGTTCTTC. Residues: CSDQTGGNEQFF.

V and J are TRBV28 and TRBJ2-3; 7 nucleotides align to TRBD2. The CDR3 length is 15 residues. V lost 2 bases and J lost 2; bases outside the gene matches: 4. The germline gives CDR1 MDHEN, CDR2 SYDVKM. CDR3 in amino acids: CASSLLAAHTDTQYF. CDR3 nucleotides: TGTGCCAGCAGTTTACTAGCGGCTCACACAGATACGCAGTATTTT.

This clonotype appeared a few times. The J gene is TRBJ2-1, the V gene TRBV5-1; the match to TRBD2 covers 8 bases. Germline-derived CDR1 and CDR2 are SGHRS and YFSETQ. V was pared by 5 bases and J by 4 bases, with 8 bases of the junction left unmatched. The CDR3 runs 15 residues. In DNA form, the CDR3 reads TGCGCCAGCAGTTCCGGGGGGGACTTTTACAATGAGCAGTTCTTC. Protein sequence: CASSSGGDFYNEQFF.

The J gene is TRBJ1-2, the V gene TRBV2; D remains ambiguous. V lost 4 bases and J lost 8, with 17 bases in between. This CDR3 comprises 14 residues. The germline V gene encodes CDR1 SNHLY and CDR2 FYNNEI. The CDR3 sequence: CASSALEPARGYTF. The DNA of the CDR3 is TGTGCCAGCAGTGCCCTGGAACCCGCGAGGGGCTACACCTTC.

The rearrangement joins TRBV4-2 to TRBJ1-1; the D gene is possibly TRBD1 (6 bases). The CDR3 covers 12 residues. CDR1 and CDR2 from the germline V gene are LGHNA and YNFKEQ. V was pared by 4 bases and J by 11 bases, with 14 bases between. The CDR3: CASSPYGGLAFF. CDR3 in DNA: TGTGCCAGCAGCCCCTACGGGGGGCTGGCTTTCTTT.

This clonotype is classed as hyperexpanded. V is TRBV9 and J is TRBJ2-7; 11 nucleotides align to TRBD2. V trimming: 3 bases; J trimming: 4 bases; junction bases outside the gene matches: 6. The germline CDR1 and CDR2 sequences are SGDLS and YYNGEE. This CDR3 is 15 amino acids long. CDR3 nucleotide sequence: TGTGCCAGCAGCGGGGCTACTAGCGGGAGTTACGAGCAGTACTTC. Amino acids: CASSGATSGSYEQYF. Full variable domain (remainder filled in from reference TRBV9 and TRBJ2-7): DSGVTQTPKHLITATGQRVTLRCSPRSGDLSVYWYQQSLDQGLQFLIQYYNGEERAKGNILERFSAQQFPDLHSELNLSSLELGDSALYFCASSGATSGSYEQYFGPGTRLTVT.

V gene TRBV7-2 combines with J gene TRBJ2-5; D may match TRBD1 or TRBD2 (5 bases each). The length of the CDR3 is 15 residues. Germline CDR1 and CDR2: SGHTA and FQGNSA. The ends were cut back, 8 bases at V and 6 bases at J, with 22 bases in the middle. CDR3 region: CASGLRGGPPKTQYF. CDR3 bases: TGTGCCAGCGGATTGAGGGGTGGGCCTCCAAAGACCCAGTACTTC.

This clonotype was observed a few times. This sequence joins TRBV6-6 and TRBJ1-3, with TRBD1 identical over 8 bases. Unmatched junction bases numbered 9, after V lost 5 bases and J lost 3 bases. The CDR3 covers 16 residues. Germline-derived CDR1 and CDR2 are MNHNY and SVGAGI (reference sequence). In DNA form, the CDR3 reads TGTGCCAGCAGTCCATCCGGACAGGGCGGTGGAAACACCATATATTTT. Translation gives CASSPSGQGGGNTIYF.

This clonotype was seen a handful of times. J is TRBJ1-5 and V is TRBV6-2 or TRBV6-3; D is unresolved. CDR3 size: 16 residues. The germline V gene has CDR1 MNHEY and CDR2 SVGEGT. V was trimmed by 3 bases and J by 5 bases, leaving 17 bases between them. CDR3 in DNA: TGTGCCAGCAGTTATCAGATCTCTCGGGCTTATCAGCCCCAGCATTTT. This encodes CASSYQISRAYQPQHF.

V usage is TRBV18 and J usage is TRBJ2-3, with TRBD2 matching over 12 bases. Per the germline V gene, CDR1 is KGHSH and CDR2 is LQKENI. The trim removed 0 bases at V and 7 bases at J, leaving 8 bases unmatched. The length of the CDR3 is 17 residues. The DNA of the CDR3 is TGTGCCAGCTCACCACCGGGACTAGCGGGCCCCGGGAATACGCAGTATTTT. Protein: CASSPPGLAGPGNTQYF.

V gene TRBV28 combines with J gene TRBJ2-7; D call uncertain. The germline V and J ends were trimmed by 3 bases and 5 bases, with 14 bases remaining between them. The CDR3 loop spans 14 amino acids. The germline CDR1 and CDR2 sequences are MDHEN and SYDVKM. The CDR3 sequence is CASSFYGQSDEQYF. Written as DNA, the CDR3 is TGTGCCAGCAGTTTTTACGGCCAAAGCGACGAGCAGTACTTC.

The table lists this clonotype with a few counts. The CDR3, as DNA: TGTGCCAGCAGCTTAGAATACGAGCAGTACTTC. It yields the protein CASSLEYEQYF. This chain uses TRBV7-2 with TRBJ2-7; D unresolved. Looked up from germline, CDR1 is SGHTA and CDR2 is FQGNSA. The CDR3 has 11 residues. Between the trimmed V and J ends, which lost 1 base and 4 bases, there was a span of 2 bases.

Only a few counts were recorded for this clonotype. The rearrangement joins TRBV29-1 to TRBJ1-1; D call uncertain. Trimming left V 6 bases short and J 1 base short, with 9 bases between. Germline assignment: CDR1 SQVTM and CDR2 ANQGSEA. This CDR3 region has 12 residues. CDR3 in DNA: TGCAGCGTAGCCCCAGGGAACACTGAAGCTTTCTTT. It yields the protein CSVAPGNTEAFF.

This clonotype was seen just once. V gene TRBV7-9 combines with J gene TRBJ2-1, with TRBD1 as a possible D gene (5 bases). V was cut by 5 bases and J by 9 bases, with 14 bases left in between. There are 13 residues in the CDR3. Germline V gene lookup returns CDR1 SEHNR and CDR2 FQNEAQ (reference sequence). The CDR3 DNA reads as TGTGCCAGCAGCGTTTCTCAGGGTGCTGAGCAGTTCTTC. Its protein product is CASSVSQGAEQFF.

The V gene is TRBV2, the J gene TRBJ2-7, with D tentatively TRBD2 (5 bases). Germline CDR1 and CDR2: SNHLY and FYNNEI. This CDR3 spans 11 amino acids. V was trimmed by 5 bases and J by 6 bases, leaving 8 bases between them. CDR3 in amino acids: CASSSGSEQYF. The DNA for the CDR3 is TGTGCCAGCAGTTCGGGGAGCGAGCAGTACTTC.

This chain connects TRBV25-1 to TRBJ1-2, with 10 bases fitting TRBD1. The CDR3 totals 16 residues. Unmatched junction bases numbered 18, after V lost 10 bases and J lost 7 bases. Germline CDR1 is MGHDK and CDR2 is SYGVNS. CDR3 bases: TGTGCCACCCATCCCCCCTTTGACAGGGGGCCAAGTGGCTACACCTTC. It is translated as CATHPPFDRGPSGYTF.

V usage is TRBV28 and J usage is TRBJ1-5; no clear D. CDR3 size: 12 residues. V was pared by 8 bases and J by 3 bases, with 8 bases between. Germline CDR1 reads MDHEN; CDR2 reads SYDVKM. The CDR3 DNA reads TGTGCCAGCTTACAGAACAATCAGCCCCAGCATTTT. Amino acids: CASLQNNQPQHF. The variable domain in full, completed from reference TRBV28 and TRBJ1-5, reads DVKVTQSSRYLVKRTGEKVFLECVQDMDHENMFWYRQDPGLGLRLIYFSYDVKMKEKGDIPEGYSVSREKKERFSLILESASTNQTSMYLCASLQNNQPQHFGDGTRLSIL.

The genes are TRBV25-1 and TRBJ2-7, with unresolved D. The V end was cut by 4 bases, the J end by 5 bases, with 18 bases between. CDR3 size: 15 residues. The germline V gene encodes CDR1 MGHDK and CDR2 SYGVNS. CDR3 in DNA: TGTGCCAGCAGTGGGATGGGATGGGATGTCCACGAGCAGTACTTC. Residues: CASSGMGWDVHEQYF.

This chain links TRBV2 with TRBJ2-7, with D perhaps TRBD1 (5 bases). Germline CDR1 and CDR2: SNHLY and FYNNEI. The CDR3 spans 12 residues. Trimming pared 6 bases from V and 3 bases from J, leaving 9 bases between. CDR3 loop: CASSRDGYEQYF. CDR3 nucleotide sequence: TGTGCCAGCAGCAGGGATGGCTACGAGCAGTACTTC.

The chain is built from TRBV12-3 or TRBV12-4 and TRBJ1-3; no reliable D call. The CDR3 is made up of 11 amino acids. Trimming took 6 bases from V and 3 from J, leaving 3 bases between them. The CDR3 nucleotides read TGTGCCAGCAGCCTTGGAAACACCATATATTTT. Encoded protein: CASSLGNTIYF.

The sample holds one count of this clonotype. The J gene is TRBJ2-3, the V gene TRBV11-1; D gene unclear. Trimming took 3 bases from V and 4 from J, leaving 5 bases between them. CDR1 is SGHAT, CDR2 FQDESV, per germline (reference sequence). There are 12 residues in the CDR3. The CDR3 sequence is CASSLYPDTQYF. Here the CDR3 DNA reads TGTGCCAGCAGCTTGTACCCAGATACGCAGTATTTT.

This chain uses TRBV2 with TRBJ2-1; D unclear. The CDR3 sequence is 16 residues long. Trimming took off 0 bases at V and 2 bases at J, with 11 bases between the two ends. Germline loops: CDR1 SNHLY, CDR2 FYNNEI. CDR3 nucleotides: TGTGCCAGCAGTGAAGCGCCACCTTCTCCCTACAATGAGCAGTTCTTC. Its translation: CASSEAPPSPYNEQFF.

The CDR3 here is CSVDRDQRQFF. CDR3 nucleotides: TGCAGCGTTGACCGGGACCAACGTCAGTTCTTC. The genes are TRBV29-1 and TRBJ2-1, with D perhaps being TRBD1 or TRBD2 (5 bases each). V lost 3 bases and J 13 bases, leaving 13 bases between the germline ends. Germline CDR1 reads SQVTM; CDR2 reads ANQGSEA. The CDR3 runs to 11 residues.